In its sample, the clone carrying this T cell receptor (beta chain) was seen a few times. For the second PCR, which ran for 7 to 11 cycles, a sample-barcoded 5' primer and a J-beta primer mix were used. TCRdb redid the calling of the 5' RACE reads with MiXCR, one entry per CDR3 protein. The sample lists 1.8 million or so distinct CDR3 sequences; about two fifths were seen once. In germline, CDR1 is ENHRY, CDR2 SYGVKD. V lost 4 bases and J 7 bases, leaving 8 bases between the germline ends. The CDR3 runs to 12 residues. This specimen belongs to a study of blood T cells in healthy people across ages. The chain couples TRBV10-3 to TRBJ1-5; D unresolved. The source material was blood. This clonotype was obtained from a human donor in good health. The CDR3 bases are TGTGCCATCAGTGGGGAGGAGCAGCCCCAGCATTTT. Protein product: CAISGEEQPQHF.